These 24 T cell receptor beta chains were all obtained from the same sample, sequenced in a study of blood T cell repertoires in COVID-19. The table came from immunoSEQ multiplex PCR; TCRdb's copy has only in-frame clones and leaves some out. This sample yields approximately 220,000 clones, of which 75% to 90% are seen a single time; around 30% belongs to the top ten. Material: peripheral blood. The receptors originated from a man aged 35 to 55 with acute or convalescent COVID-19.

This clone occurred a few times. The chain uses TRBV27 and TRBJ1-2, with a weak D call TRBD1 (6 bases). The germline gives CDR1 MNHEY, CDR2 SMNVEV (reference sequence). Trimming removed 8 bases at V and 4 bases at J, with 17 bases between. The CDR3 runs to 14 residues. DNA of the CDR3: TGTGCCAGCGGATACAGGGCGGTGGGCTATGGCTACACCTTC. Translation gives CASGYRAVGYGYTF.

The chain uses TRBV2 and TRBJ1-4; the D gene is possibly TRBD1 (6 bases). V lost 5 bases to trimming and J lost 8 bases, with 15 bases between them. CDR3 size: 14 residues. CDR1 and CDR2 from the germline V gene are SNHLY and FYNNEI. CDR3 protein: CASSLGGAQEKLFF. The DNA of the CDR3 is TGTGCCAGCAGTCTTGGGGGGGCGCAGGAAAAACTGTTTTTT.

The chain joins TRBV3-1 (or the pseudogene TRBV3-2) to TRBJ2-7; the D gene is possibly TRBD2 (5 bases). The CDR3 spans 16 residues. Trimming took off 4 bases at V and 5 bases at J, with 21 bases between the two ends. Germline loops: CDR1 LGHDT, CDR2 YNNKEL (reference sequence). The CDR3: CASSPVIGVRGHEQYF. CDR3 sequence (DNA): TGTGCCAGCAGCCCCGTGATTGGAGTTCGCGGGCACGAGCAGTACTTC.

The chain carries TRBV19 and TRBJ2-7; D may be TRBD1 (6 bases). This CDR3 spans 16 amino acids. Germline CDR1 is LNHDA and CDR2 is SQIVND (reference sequence). V was shortened by 2 bases and J by 4 bases, with 18 bases between the two germline ends. The CDR3 DNA is TGTGCCAGTAGTATAAGGGGGAAGTATCTAAAATACGAGCAGTACTTC. Amino acids: CASSIRGKYLKYEQYF.

This clone was seen a single time. V usage is TRBV19 and J usage is TRBJ2-3, with 11 bases fitting TRBD2. Per germline, CDR1 LNHDA and CDR2 SQIVND (reference sequence). This CDR3 region has 15 residues. Trimming at V came to 8 bases and at J to 3 bases, leaving 7 bases not matched to a gene. The CDR3: CASSTSGVVTDTQYF. For the CDR3, the DNA is TGTGCCAGTTCGACTAGCGGGGTAGTTACAGATACGCAGTATTTT.

This chain links TRBV6-5 with TRBJ1-2, with D maybe TRBD1 (5 bases). The CDR3 consists of 14 residues. CDR1 MNHEY and CDR2 SVGAGI come from the germline V gene. V shed 0 bases and J shed 0 bases, with 5 bases lying between them. The CDR3 loop reads CASSYSTANYGYTF. DNA of the CDR3: TGTGCCAGCAGTTACTCGACAGCTAACTATGGCTACACCTTC.

The chain has TRBV6-6 and TRBJ2-3, with a possible D match to TRBD1 (6 bases). The CDR3 contains 15 residues. Germline V gives CDR1 MNHNY, CDR2 SVGAGI (reference sequence). V lost 6 bases and J lost 0, with 13 bases in between. The CDR3 sequence: CASRDTGSSTDTQYF. Here the CDR3 DNA reads TGTGCCAGCAGAGATACAGGGTCCAGCACAGATACGCAGTATTTT.

This clone was picked up a small number of times. The chain recombines TRBV29-1 with TRBJ1-1, with a weak D call TRBD1 (6 bases). The germline CDR1 and CDR2 sequences are SQVTM and ANQGSEA. The CDR3 covers 13 residues. Trimming took off 3 bases at V and 0 bases at J, with 8 bases between the two ends. The CDR3 protein is CSVEDSLNTEAFF. The CDR3 bases are TGCAGCGTTGAGGACAGCTTGAACACTGAAGCTTTCTTT.

The rearrangement links TRBV9 to TRBJ2-1; 10 bases are a match to TRBD2. This CDR3 is 16 amino acids long. Per the germline V gene, CDR1 is SGDLS and CDR2 is YYNGEE. V trimming: 0 bases; J trimming: 4 bases; junction bases outside the gene matches: 4. The CDR3 protein is CASSVAGLAVYNEQFF. The CDR3 bases are TGTGCCAGCAGCGTAGCTGGACTAGCGGTTTACAATGAGCAGTTCTTC.

The sample holds many counts of this clone. The chain combines TRBV27 with TRBJ2-7, with a possible D match to TRBD2 (5 bases). Per germline, CDR1 MNHEY and CDR2 SMNVEV (reference sequence). This CDR3 comprises 15 residues. The V end lost 4 bases, the J end lost 2 bases, and 15 bases lay between the germline ends. The CDR3: CASSYGLTGAYEQYF. In nucleotides, the CDR3 is TGTGCCAGCAGTTACGGGTTGACCGGGGCCTACGAGCAGTACTTC.

The rearrangement uses TRBV7-3 and TRBJ2-5, with 9 bases matching TRBD2. V lost 5 bases and J lost 4; bases outside the gene matches: 11. This CDR3 has 16 residues. Germline lookup yields CDR1 SGHTA and CDR2 FQGTGA. The CDR3 nucleotides are TGTGCCAGCAGCCTCTCCTCGGCGGGAGGGGTAGAGACCCAGTACTTC. It translates to CASSLSSAGGVETQYF.

This clone was counted only a few times. This chain joins TRBV5-4 and TRBJ1-5; D is possibly TRBD1 (6 bases). The CDR3 is 15 amino acids. V was cut by 7 bases and J by 1 base, with 15 bases left in between. Germline CDR1 is SGHNT and CDR2 is YYREEE (reference sequence). CDR3 region: CASSEGGNSNQPQHF. CDR3 sequence (DNA): TGTGCCAGCTCAGAAGGGGGAAACAGCAATCAGCCCCAGCATTTT. The full variable domain, completed using reference TRBV5-4 and TRBJ1-5, is ETGVTQSPTHLIKTRGQQVTLRCSSQSGHNTVSWYQQALGQGPQFIFQYYREEENGRGNFPPRFSGLQFPNYSSELNVNALELDDSALYLCASSEGGNSNQPQHFGDGTRLSIL.

The chain couples TRBV19 to TRBJ1-5; 7 bases agree with TRBD1. Germline values: CDR1 LNHDA, CDR2 SQIVND (reference sequence). Losses at the gene ends were 9 bases for V and 3 bases for J; bases not matched to a gene: 8. This CDR3 is built from 14 residues. The CDR3 DNA sequence: TGTGCCAGCCGAAGACAGGGAAACAATCAGCCCCAGCATTTT. As protein: CASRRQGNNQPQHF. Variable domain in full (rest from reference TRBV19 and TRBJ1-5): DGGITQSPKYLFRKEGQNVTLSCEQNLNHDAMYWYRQDPGQGLRLIYYSQIVNDFQKGDIAEGYSVSREKKESFPLTVTSAQKNPTAFYLCASRRQGNNQPQHFGDGTRLSIL.

V and J are TRBV7-9 and TRBJ2-5, with TRBD1 identical over 7 bases. CDR1 is SEHNR, CDR2 FQNEAQ, per germline (reference sequence). The CDR3 totals 14 residues. V lost 5 bases, J lost 9 bases, and 12 bases stayed unmatched. The CDR3 spells CASSRDSQMLAQYF. DNA for the CDR3: TGTGCCAGCAGCCGGGACAGCCAGATGTTGGCCCAGTACTTC.

The chain has TRBV5-6 and TRBJ1-1, with 8 nucleotides matching TRBD1. V gave up 3 bases and J gave up 7 bases; unmatched junction bases: 11. The CDR3 totals 15 residues. CDR1 is SGHDT, CDR2 YYEEEE, per germline. The CDR3 sequence is CASSSRTGFYGEAFF. In nucleotides, the CDR3 is TGTGCCAGCAGCTCCCGGACAGGGTTTTACGGTGAAGCTTTCTTT.

The chain is built from TRBV5-1 and TRBJ2-3, with D unresolved. The V end was cut by 0 bases, the J end by 2 bases, with 10 bases between. Germline lookup yields CDR1 SGHRS and CDR2 YFSETQ. The CDR3 runs 15 residues. CDR3 coding DNA: TGCGCCAGCAGCTTGGAATGGGCCGCCACAGATACGCAGTATTTT. Protein: CASSLEWAATDTQYF. Full variable domain (remainder filled in from reference TRBV5-1 and TRBJ2-3): KAGVTQTPRYLIKTRGQQVTLSCSPISGHRSVSWYQQTPGQGLQFLFEYFSETQRNKGNFPGRFSGRQFSNSRSEMNVSTLELGDSALYLCASSLEWAATDTQYFGPGTRLTVL.

The chain carries TRBV25-1 and TRBJ1-6, with TRBD1 matching over 8 bases. The CDR3 covers 14 residues. The V gene's germline CDR1 is MGHDK and CDR2 SYGVNS. V trimming: 7 bases; J trimming: 7 bases; junction bases outside the gene matches: 6. This CDR3 reads CASIQTGVNSPLHF. The CDR3 DNA follows: TGTGCCAGCATCCAGACAGGGGTCAATTCACCCCTCCACTTT.

Regarding this clone: The sample carries other DNA sequences with the same CDR3. The rearrangement uses TRBV18 and TRBJ1-1, with D uncertain. The CDR3 has 14 residues. V gave up 1 base and J gave up 3 bases, with 9 bases separating them. Germline V gene data show CDR1 as KGHSH and CDR2 as LQKENI. DNA for the CDR3: TGTGCCAGCTCACCACTCGGGGTTGACACTGAAGCTTTCTTT. This sequence encodes CASSPLGVDTEAFF. Full variable domain (rest looked up from reference TRBV18 and TRBJ1-1): NAGVMQNPRHLVRRRGQEARLRCSPMKGHSHVYWYRQLPEEGLKFMVYLQKENIIDESGMPKERFSAEFPKEGPSILRIQQVVRGDSAAYFCASSPLGVDTEAFFGQGTRLTVV.

In nucleotides, the CDR3 is TGTGCCTGGAGTCCCCTCGGCGGGCCCAACTCTGGAAACACCATATATTTT. This translates into CAWSPLGGPNSGNTIYF. The rearrangement uses TRBV30 and TRBJ1-3; D is uncertain. The CDR3 extends over 17 amino acids. Germline CDR1 reads GTSNPN; CDR2 reads SVGIG (reference sequence). Trimming took off 2 bases at V and 0 bases at J, with 17 bases between the two ends.

The chain is built from TRBV5-4 and TRBJ2-5; D call uncertain. The CDR3 has 14 residues. Trimming shortened V by 4 bases and J by 7 bases, and 17 bases separated the two germline ends. Per the germline V gene, CDR1 is SGHNT and CDR2 is YYREEE (reference sequence). CDR3 amino acids: CASSLDSPLGTQYF. CDR3 bases: TGTGCCAGCAGCCTCGACTCTCCTTTGGGGACCCAGTACTTC.

This chain connects TRBV5-1 to TRBJ2-7, with no clear D. V was cut by 3 bases and J by 2 bases, with 15 bases left in between. Germline V gene sequence: CDR1 SGHRS, CDR2 YFSETQ. The length of the CDR3 is 15 residues. The CDR3 DNA follows: TGCGCCAGCAGCTCAGTTGGCGGTATGCCCTACGAGCAGTACTTC. This gives the protein CASSSVGGMPYEQYF.

CDR3 sequence reads: CASSLSGLETQYF. DNA of the CDR3: TGTGCCAGCTCACTTTCAGGGCTAGAGACCCAGTACTTC. The rearrangement joins TRBV18 to TRBJ2-5, with D perhaps TRBD1 (5 bases). The length of the CDR3 is 13 residues. The germline V and J ends were trimmed by 4 bases and 4 bases, with 10 bases remaining between them. CDR1 is KGHSH and CDR2 is LQKENI in the germline V gene. The full variable domain, its missing parts supplied by reference TRBV18 and TRBJ2-5, is NAGVMQNPRHLVRRRGQEARLRCSPMKGHSHVYWYRQLPEEGLKFMVYLQKENIIDESGMPKERFSAEFPKEGPSILRIQQVVRGDSAAYFCASSLSGLETQYFGPGTRLLVL.

This rearrangement joins TRBV6-2 or TRBV6-3 to TRBJ2-5, with 9 bases matching TRBD2. The CDR3 sequence is 14 residues long. Germline CDR1 is MNHEY and CDR2 is SVGEGT. Germline trimming cut 5 bases from V and 7 bases from J; bases unmatched to any gene: 8. CDR3 amino acids: CASSRGLAHGTQYF. The CDR3 DNA reads as TGTGCCAGCAGTCGGGGACTAGCTCACGGGACCCAGTACTTC.

This clone was recorded only once. The rearrangement links TRBV19 to TRBJ1-2; the D gene is possibly TRBD1 (5 bases). Looked up from germline, CDR1 is LNHDA and CDR2 is SQIVND (reference sequence). CDR3 length: 13 amino acids. Trimming removed 4 bases from V and 4 bases from J, with 10 bases in between. CDR3 nucleotides: TGTGCCAGTAGTAGGGGCGGCGCCTATGGCTACACCTTC. It encodes CASSRGGAYGYTF.